The clone carrying this T cell receptor (beta chain) is a singleton in its sample. What it recognizes is unknown. The sample comes from a study of Tregs in tolerant kidney transplant recipients. The study, taken as a whole, reports: Findings come from small patient numbers and require larger validation. Biological reproducibility was not directly addressed, but technical replication error appeared minimal. Tregs expanded with activated donor B cells seemed most donor-specific.

The germline V gene has CDR1 SEHNR and CDR2 FQNEAQ (reference sequence). The ends lost 8 bases at V and 1 base at J; junction bases unmatched: 5. The CDR3 loop spans 16 amino acids. Unstimulated regulatory T cells (CD4+CD25+CD127-), CD4+CD25- non-regulatory cells, CD4 and CD8 cells were FACS-sorted from thawed PBMCs. Clones were sequenced by immunoSEQ multiplex PCR, and TCRdb holds only the in-frame ones, with some missing. Here the sample spans about 240,000 clones, 80% to 85% being singletons. Sequenced material: CD4+ T cells from blood. This sequence joins TRBV7-9 and TRBJ2-1; 13 bases agree with TRBD2. The origin of this receptor is a human donor in good health. Here the CDR3 reads CASAPTSGRSYNEQFF. Here the CDR3 DNA reads TGTGCCAGCGCCCCGACTAGCGGGAGGTCCTACAATGAGCAGTTCTTC.